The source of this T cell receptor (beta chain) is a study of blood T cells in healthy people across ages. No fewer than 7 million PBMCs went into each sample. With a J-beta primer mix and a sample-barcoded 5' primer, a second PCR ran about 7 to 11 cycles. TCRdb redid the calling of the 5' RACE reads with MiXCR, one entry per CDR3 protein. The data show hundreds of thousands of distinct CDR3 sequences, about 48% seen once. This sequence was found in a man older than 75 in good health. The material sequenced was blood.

In nucleotides, the CDR3 is TGCAGTGCTAGAGATGGTTCCGTGGCCGGGGAGCTGTTTTTT. As protein: CSARDGSVAGELFF. V and J are TRBV20-1 and TRBJ2-2; D unresolved. The ends were cut back, 0 bases at V and 6 bases at J, with 11 bases in the middle. Germline CDR1 and CDR2: DFQATT and SNEGSKA (reference sequence). The CDR3 length is 14 residues.